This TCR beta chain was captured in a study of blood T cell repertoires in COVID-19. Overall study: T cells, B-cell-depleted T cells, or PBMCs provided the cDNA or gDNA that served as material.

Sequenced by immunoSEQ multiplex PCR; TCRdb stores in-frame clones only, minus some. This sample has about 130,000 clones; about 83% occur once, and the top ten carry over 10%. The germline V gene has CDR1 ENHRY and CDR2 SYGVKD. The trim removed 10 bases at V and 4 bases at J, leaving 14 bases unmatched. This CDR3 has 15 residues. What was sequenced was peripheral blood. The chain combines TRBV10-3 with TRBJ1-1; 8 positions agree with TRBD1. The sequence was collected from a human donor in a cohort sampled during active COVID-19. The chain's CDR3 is CATGAGGTGPTEAFF. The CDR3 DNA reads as TGTGCCACCGGGGCAGGGGGCACGGGGCCCACTGAAGCTTTCTTT.